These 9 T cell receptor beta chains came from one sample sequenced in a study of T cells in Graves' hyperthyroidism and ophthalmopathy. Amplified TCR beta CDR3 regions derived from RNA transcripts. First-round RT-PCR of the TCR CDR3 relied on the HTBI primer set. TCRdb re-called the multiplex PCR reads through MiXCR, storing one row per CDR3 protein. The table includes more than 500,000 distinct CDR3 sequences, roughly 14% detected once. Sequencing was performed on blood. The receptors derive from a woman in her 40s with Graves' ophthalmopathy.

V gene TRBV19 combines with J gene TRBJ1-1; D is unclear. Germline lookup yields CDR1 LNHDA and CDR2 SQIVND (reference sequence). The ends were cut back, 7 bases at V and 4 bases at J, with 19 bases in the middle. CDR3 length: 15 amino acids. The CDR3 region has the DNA TGTGCCAGTACCCAAACCCCAGAGCCTCGCACTGAAGCTTTCTTT. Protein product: CASTQTPEPRTEAFF.

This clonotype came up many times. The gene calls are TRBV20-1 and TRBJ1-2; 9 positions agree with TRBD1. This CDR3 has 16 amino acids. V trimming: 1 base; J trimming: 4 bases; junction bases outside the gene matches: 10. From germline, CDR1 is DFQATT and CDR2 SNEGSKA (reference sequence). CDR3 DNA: TGCAGTGCTAGAGGCGGGACAGGGCCAAACCTCTATGGCTACACCTTC. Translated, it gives CSARGGTGPNLYGYTF.

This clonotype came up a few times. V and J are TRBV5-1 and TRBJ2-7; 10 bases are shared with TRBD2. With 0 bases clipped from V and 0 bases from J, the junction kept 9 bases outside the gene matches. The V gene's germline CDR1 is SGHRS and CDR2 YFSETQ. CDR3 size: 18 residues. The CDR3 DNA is TGCGCCAGCAGCTTGGTTCCGGGGCTAGCGGGGGCCTCCTACGAGCAGTACTTC. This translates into CASSLVPGLAGASYEQYF.

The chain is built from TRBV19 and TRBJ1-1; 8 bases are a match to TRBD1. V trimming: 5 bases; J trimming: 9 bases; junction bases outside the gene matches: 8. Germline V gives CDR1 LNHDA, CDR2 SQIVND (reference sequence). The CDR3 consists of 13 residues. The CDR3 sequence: CASSGEGQAQAFF. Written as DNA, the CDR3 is TGTGCCAGTAGTGGCGAGGGACAGGCCCAAGCTTTCTTT.

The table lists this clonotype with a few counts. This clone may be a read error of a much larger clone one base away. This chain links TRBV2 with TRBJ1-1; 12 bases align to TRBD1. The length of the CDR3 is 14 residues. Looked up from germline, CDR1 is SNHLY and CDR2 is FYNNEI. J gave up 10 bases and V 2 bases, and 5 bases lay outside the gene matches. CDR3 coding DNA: TGTGCCAGCAGTGAACGGGGACAGGGGGCGTTAGCTTTCTTT. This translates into CASSERGQGALAFF.

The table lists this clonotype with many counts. The CDR3 loop reads CASSPQGAGTEAFF. CDR3 nucleotide sequence: TGTGCCAGCAGCCCGCAGGGGGCCGGGACTGAAGCTTTCTTT. This chain links TRBV7-2 with TRBJ1-1; 8 positions agree with TRBD1. Trimming at V came to 5 bases and at J to 5 bases, leaving 7 bases not matched to a gene. The CDR3 contains 14 residues. The germline V gene has CDR1 SGHTA and CDR2 FQGNSA.

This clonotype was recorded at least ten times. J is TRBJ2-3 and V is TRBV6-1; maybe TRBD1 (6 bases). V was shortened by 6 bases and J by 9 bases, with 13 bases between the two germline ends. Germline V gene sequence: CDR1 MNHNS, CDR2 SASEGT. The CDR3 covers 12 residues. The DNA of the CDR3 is TGTGCCAGCAGCACCACAGGGACCACGCAGTATTTT. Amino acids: CASSTTGTTQYF.

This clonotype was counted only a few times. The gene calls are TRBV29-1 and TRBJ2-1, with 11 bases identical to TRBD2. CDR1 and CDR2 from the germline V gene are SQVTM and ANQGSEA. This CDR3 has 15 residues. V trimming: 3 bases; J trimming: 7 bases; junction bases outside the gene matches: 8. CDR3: CSVDFVLAGENEQFF. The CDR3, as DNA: TGCAGCGTTGATTTTGTACTAGCGGGAGAGAATGAGCAGTTCTTC.

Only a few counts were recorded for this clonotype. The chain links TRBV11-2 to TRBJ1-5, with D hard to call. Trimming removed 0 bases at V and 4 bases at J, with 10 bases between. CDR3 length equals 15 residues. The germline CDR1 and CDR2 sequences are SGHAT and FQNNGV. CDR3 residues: CASSLESRGNQPQHF. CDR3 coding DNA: TGTGCCAGCAGCTTAGAATCTCGGGGTAATCAGCCCCAGCATTTT.